Included here is one TCR beta chain sequence, with context. The germline V and J ends were trimmed by 6 bases and 10 bases, with 18 bases remaining between them. Germline CDR1 reads SNHLY; CDR2 reads FYNNEI. The CDR3 runs 13 residues. This specimen belongs to a study of beta chain features in type 1 diabetes. TCRB transcripts that were expressed got sequenced, as all of the isolated RNA had been reverse transcribed. The table came from immunoSEQ multiplex PCR; TCRdb's copy has only in-frame clones and leaves some out. In the table there are fewer than 350,000 clones, around a fifth of which are singletons.

The chain couples TRBV2 to TRBJ1-1; D gene ambiguous. The TCR comes from a woman younger than 35 in good health. Sequenced input: naive CD4+ T cells from blood. The CDR3 sequence: CASSVRTSRGAFF. CDR3 nucleotide sequence: TGTGCCAGCAGCGTTCGGACTTCCCGGGGAGCTTTCTTT.